Following are 24 T cell receptor beta chains from one sample sequenced in a study of CD4 T cells in relation to SARS-CoV-2 and coronaviruses. The protocol was immunoSEQ multiplex PCR, while the TCRdb copy is restricted to in-frame clones and leaves out a portion. The data contain some 40,000 clones, more than 60% of them singletons. The antigens these receptors bind are not known. Input material: memory CD4+ T cells from PBMCs, cultured in vitro. These receptors came from an adult with COVID-19.

The V call is TRBV4-1, the J call TRBJ2-7, with 8 positions matching TRBD1. Germline V CDR1 and CDR2: MGHRA, YSYEKL. The CDR3 loop spans 14 amino acids. V was pared by 4 bases and J by 7 bases, with 9 bases of the junction left unmatched. For the CDR3, the DNA is TGCGCCAGCAGCCCCGACAGGGGCCTTGGGGAGCAGTACTTC. Protein sequence: CASSPDRGLGEQYF.

This chain connects TRBV3-1 (or the pseudogene TRBV3-2) to TRBJ2-7; 10 bases are shared with TRBD1. The CDR3 is 17 residues long. Germline CDR1 reads LGHDT; CDR2 reads YNNKEL (reference sequence). V gave up 0 bases and J gave up 0 bases; unmatched junction bases: 5. In nucleotides, the CDR3 is TGTGCCAGCAGCCAAGATAGGGGGACAGGGGACTCCTACGAGCAGTACTTC. It yields the protein CASSQDRGTGDSYEQYF.

As concerns this clone: The sample has other DNA sequences that encode this CDR3 too. The rearrangement links TRBV6-1 to TRBJ1-5, with D hard to call. The germline V and J ends were trimmed by 1 base and 2 bases, with 3 bases remaining between them. Per germline, CDR1 MNHNS and CDR2 SASEGT. There are 13 residues in the CDR3. The DNA for the CDR3 is TGTGCCAGCAGTGAAGGGGGCAATCAGCCCCAGCATTTT. It specifies CASSEGGNQPQHF.

The chain has TRBV27 and TRBJ1-4, with 9 bases aligning to TRBD1. Germline V gene lookup returns CDR1 MNHEY and CDR2 SMNVEV (reference sequence). V was clipped by 3 bases and J by 5 bases; unmatched bases: 7. CDR3 length equals 16 residues. The CDR3 bases are TGTGCCAGCAGTTTTATACGGACAGGGGCGAATGAAAAACTGTTTTTT. Translating gives CASSFIRTGANEKLFF.

This clone was seen a handful of times. The chain joins TRBV18 to TRBJ2-2; weak D call: TRBD1 (5 bases). The CDR3 length is 15 residues. Germline V lookup: CDR1 KGHSH, CDR2 LQKENI. V lost 6 bases to trimming and J lost 6 bases, with 17 bases between them. DNA of the CDR3: TGTGCCAGCTCCCCCGGACAAGGTCAACCCGGGGAGCTGTTTTTT. Translating gives CASSPGQGQPGELFF.

This chain joins TRBV5-4 and TRBJ2-7, with D perhaps matching TRBD1 (5 bases). The CDR3 extends over 14 amino acids. Germline CDR1 is SGHNT and CDR2 is YYREEE (reference sequence). V was cut by 0 bases and J by 5 bases, with 12 bases left in between. This CDR3 is CASSLVGAYNEQYF. Written as DNA, the CDR3 is TGTGCCAGCAGCTTGGTAGGGGCCTACAACGAGCAGTACTTC.

The chain employs TRBV12-3 or TRBV12-4 and TRBJ1-1; D not resolved. V lost 5 bases, J lost 3 bases, and 10 bases lay in between. CDR3 size: 13 residues. CDR3 residues: CASSQREDTEAFF. CDR3 in DNA: TGTGCCAGCAGTCAACGGGAGGACACTGAAGCTTTCTTT.

V is TRBV7-3 and J is TRBJ1-6, with a weak D call TRBD1 (6 bases). The germline V and J ends were trimmed by 1 base and 8 bases, with 12 bases remaining between them. Germline V gene sequence: CDR1 SGHTA, CDR2 FQGTGA. This CDR3 comprises 15 residues. The CDR3 DNA reads as TGTGCCAGCAGCTTAAAGGGACAACGGGATTCACCCCTCCACTTT. Translated, it gives CASSLKGQRDSPLHF.

V usage is TRBV5-1 and J usage is TRBJ2-5; possibly TRBD1 for D (5 bases). CDR3 length: 15 residues. Germline CDR1 reads SGHRS; CDR2 reads YFSETQ. The ends were cut back, 0 bases at V and 5 bases at J, with 14 bases in the middle. The CDR3 region has the DNA TGCGCCAGCAGCTTGGGTGGGGCGCTGGGGGAGACCCAGTACTTC. Its translation is CASSLGGALGETQYF.

A few counts support this clone. The CDR3 DNA follows: TGCGCCAGCAGCCACGGGACAGGAGCTTACGAGCAGTACTTC. This translates into CASSHGTGAYEQYF. This sequence joins TRBV4-1 and TRBJ2-7; 8 bases are shared with TRBD1. CDR1 is MGHRA and CDR2 is YSYEKL in the germline V gene. V lost 3 bases and J lost 4; bases outside the gene matches: 5. The CDR3 loop spans 14 amino acids.

This clone was recorded a few times. The V call is TRBV24-1, the J call TRBJ2-3; TRBD2 agrees at 11 bases. There are 16 residues in the CDR3. The V gene end was trimmed by 5 bases and the J gene end by 1 base; junction bases not matched to a gene: 4. Germline V gives CDR1 KGHDR, CDR2 SFDVKD. The CDR3 DNA is TGTGCCACCAGTGCTAGCGGGAGGCGACGCACAGATACGCAGTATTTT. It translates to CATSASGRRRTDTQYF.

The rearrangement uses TRBV28 and TRBJ2-5; 7 nucleotides agree with TRBD2. The V segment lost 5 bases and the J segment 2 bases; nucleotides outside the gene matches: 8. The V gene's germline CDR1 is MDHEN and CDR2 SYDVKM. The CDR3 is 15 residues long. CDR3 nucleotides: TGTGCCAGCAGTGGGGGGGGAGCGGCTCAAGAGACCCAGTACTTC. Amino acids: CASSGGGAAQETQYF. The full variable domain, in which reference TRBV28 and TRBJ2-5 provide the parts outside the CDR3, is DVKVTQSSRYLVKRTGEKVFLECVQDMDHENMFWYRQDPGLGLRLIYFSYDVKMKEKGDIPEGYSVSREKKERFSLILESASTNQTSMYLCASSGGGAAQETQYFGPGTRLLVL.

The V call is TRBV7-9, the J call TRBJ2-1, with D perhaps matching TRBD2 (6 bases). The CDR3 consists of 13 residues. CDR1 SEHNR and CDR2 FQNEAQ come from the germline V gene (reference sequence). The V and J ends lost 1 base and 9 bases respectively, with 10 bases between them. CDR3 sequence: CASSLVEGGEQFF. Written as DNA, the CDR3 is TGTGCCAGCAGCTTAGTAGAGGGAGGTGAGCAGTTCTTC.

The chain uses TRBV5-1 and TRBJ2-1; the match to TRBD2 covers 12 bases. This CDR3 is 17 amino acids long. The V gene end was trimmed by 4 bases and the J gene end by 0 bases; junction bases not matched to a gene: 5. Germline V gene lookup returns CDR1 SGHRS and CDR2 YFSETQ. CDR3: CASSTGLAGFSYNEQFF. CDR3 nucleotide sequence: TGCGCCAGCAGCACCGGACTAGCGGGATTCTCCTACAATGAGCAGTTCTTC.

The chain combines TRBV3-1 (or the pseudogene TRBV3-2) with TRBJ2-7, with 7 bases fitting TRBD1. Looked up from germline, CDR1 is LGHDT and CDR2 is YNNKEL (reference sequence). This CDR3 region has 15 residues. Losses at the gene ends were 5 bases for V and 2 bases for J; bases not matched to a gene: 9. In DNA, the CDR3 is TGTGCCAGCAGCAGGGGGACAGAGGTTACCTACGAGCAGTACTTC. This encodes CASSRGTEVTYEQYF.

The DNA for the CDR3 is TGTGCCAGTAGTCCTACGATGAACACTGAAGCTTTCTTT. As protein: CASSPTMNTEAFF. V is TRBV19 and J is TRBJ1-1; D uncertain. The CDR3 is made up of 13 amino acids. V shed 5 bases and J shed 0 bases, with 7 bases lying between them. Germline V gives CDR1 LNHDA, CDR2 SQIVND (reference sequence).

CDR3: CASSAGRGGTEAFF. In nucleotides, the CDR3 is TGTGCCAGCAGTGCTGGCAGGGGAGGCACTGAAGCTTTCTTT. J is TRBJ1-1 and V is TRBV2; TRBD1 might be the D (6 bases). Deletions cut 4 bases from V and 4 bases from J, with 13 bases between. This CDR3 spans 14 amino acids. The germline V gene has CDR1 SNHLY and CDR2 FYNNEI.

J is TRBJ1-6 and V is TRBV11-2; D is ambiguous. Trimming pared 5 bases from V and 6 bases from J, leaving 5 bases between. CDR1 and CDR2 (germline): SGHAT, FQNNGV. The CDR3 is 12 residues long. CDR3 DNA sequence: TGTGCCAGCAGCCCCTCTAATTCACCCCTCCACTTT. Translated: CASSPSNSPLHF.

The rearrangement uses TRBV19 and TRBJ1-5; 7 nucleotides agree with TRBD1. The germline V gene encodes CDR1 LNHDA and CDR2 SQIVND (reference sequence). This CDR3 comprises 15 residues. The trim removed 5 bases at V and 3 bases at J, leaving 7 bases unmatched. CDR3: CASSPRQGYNQPQHF. The CDR3 bases are TGTGCCAGTAGTCCCAGACAGGGCTACAATCAGCCCCAGCATTTT.

This chain links TRBV9 with TRBJ2-7; 12 nucleotides align to TRBD1. J was trimmed by 2 bases and V by 3 bases; bases with no gene match: 3. Per the germline V gene, CDR1 is SGDLS and CDR2 is YYNGEE. The CDR3 totals 15 residues. The CDR3 protein is CASSARDRGPYEQYF. CDR3 bases: TGTGCCAGCAGCGCCAGGGACAGGGGGCCCTACGAGCAGTACTTC.

The rearrangement joins TRBV7-8 to TRBJ2-1; D remains unclear. In germline, CDR1 is SGHVS, CDR2 FQNEAQ. The CDR3 is made up of 16 amino acids. V shed 2 bases and J shed 6 bases, with 17 bases lying between them. CDR3 loop: CASSLSSSMWVNEQFF. CDR3 in DNA: TGTGCCAGCAGCTTAAGTTCTAGTATGTGGGTCAATGAGCAGTTCTTC.

A single count supports this clone. For the CDR3, the DNA is TGTGCAAGCGGGAGGTTAACAGATACGCAGTATTTT. This codes for CASGRLTDTQYF. The V and J genes are TRBV11-2 and TRBJ2-3, with 9 positions matching TRBD2. Per the germline V gene, CDR1 is SGHAT and CDR2 is FQNNGV. This CDR3 region has 12 residues. Together with reference TRBV11-2 and TRBJ2-3, the CDR3 gives the full variable domain: EAGVAQSPRYKIIEKRQSVAFWCNPISGHATLYWYQQILGQGPKLLIQFQNNGVVDDSQLPKDRFSAERLKGVDSTLKIQPAKLEDSAVYLCASGRLTDTQYFGPGTRLTVL.

The chain combines TRBV4-3 with TRBJ2-1; D ambiguous. V lost 0 bases and J 2 bases, leaving 11 bases between the germline ends. The CDR3 runs to 16 residues. Germline assignment: CDR1 LGHNA and CDR2 YSLEER. In nucleotides, the CDR3 is TGCGCCAGCAGCCAAGAGTCGAGCAGCCCCTACAATGAGCAGTTCTTC. Encoded protein: CASSQESSSPYNEQFF.

V and J are TRBV19 and TRBJ2-1; D is perhaps TRBD2 (6 bases). V was trimmed by 5 bases and J by 5 bases, leaving 19 bases between them. The germline V gene has CDR1 LNHDA and CDR2 SQIVND (reference sequence). This CDR3 contains 16 residues. CDR3 loop: CASSVHSGGANNEQFF. The CDR3 nucleotides are TGTGCCAGTAGTGTTCATAGCGGAGGGGCTAACAATGAGCAGTTCTTC.